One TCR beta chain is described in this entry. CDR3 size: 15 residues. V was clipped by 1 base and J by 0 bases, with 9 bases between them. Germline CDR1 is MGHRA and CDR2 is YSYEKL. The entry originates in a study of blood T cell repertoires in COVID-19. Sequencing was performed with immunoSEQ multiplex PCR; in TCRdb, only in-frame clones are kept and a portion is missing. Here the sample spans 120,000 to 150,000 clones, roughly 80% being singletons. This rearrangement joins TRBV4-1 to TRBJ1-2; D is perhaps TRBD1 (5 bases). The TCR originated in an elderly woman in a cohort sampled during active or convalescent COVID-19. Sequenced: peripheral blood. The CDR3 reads CASSQGPGSNYGYTF. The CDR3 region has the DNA TGCGCCAGCAGCCAAGGTCCAGGGTCTAACTATGGCTACACCTTC.